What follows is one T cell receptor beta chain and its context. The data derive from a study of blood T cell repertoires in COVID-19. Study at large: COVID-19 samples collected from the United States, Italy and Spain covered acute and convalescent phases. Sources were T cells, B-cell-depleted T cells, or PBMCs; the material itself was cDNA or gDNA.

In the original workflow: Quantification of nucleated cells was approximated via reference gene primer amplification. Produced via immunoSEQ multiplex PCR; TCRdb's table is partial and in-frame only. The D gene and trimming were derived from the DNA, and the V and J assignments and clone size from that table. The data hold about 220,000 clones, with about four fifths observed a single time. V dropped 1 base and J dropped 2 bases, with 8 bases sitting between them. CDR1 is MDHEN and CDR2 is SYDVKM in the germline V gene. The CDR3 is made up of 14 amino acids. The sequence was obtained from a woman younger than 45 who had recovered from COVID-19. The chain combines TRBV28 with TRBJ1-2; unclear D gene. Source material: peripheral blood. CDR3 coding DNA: TGTGCCAGCAGTTTATTAGGCGGCAACTATGGCTACACCTTC. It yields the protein CASSLLGGNYGYTF.